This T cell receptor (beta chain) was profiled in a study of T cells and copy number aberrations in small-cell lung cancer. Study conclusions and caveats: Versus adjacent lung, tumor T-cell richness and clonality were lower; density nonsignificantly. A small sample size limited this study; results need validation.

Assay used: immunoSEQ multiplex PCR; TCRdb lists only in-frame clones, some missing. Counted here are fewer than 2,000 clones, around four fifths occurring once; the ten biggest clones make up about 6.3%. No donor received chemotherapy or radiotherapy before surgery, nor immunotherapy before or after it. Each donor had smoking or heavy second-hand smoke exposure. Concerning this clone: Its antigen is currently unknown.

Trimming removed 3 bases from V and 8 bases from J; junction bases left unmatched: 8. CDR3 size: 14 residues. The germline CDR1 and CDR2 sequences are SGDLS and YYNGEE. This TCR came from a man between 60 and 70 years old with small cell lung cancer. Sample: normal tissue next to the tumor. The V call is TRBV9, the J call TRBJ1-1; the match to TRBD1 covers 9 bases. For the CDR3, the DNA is TGTGCCAGCAGCGACCCGGGACAGGGAACCGAAGCTTTCTTT. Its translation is CASSDPGQGTEAFF.